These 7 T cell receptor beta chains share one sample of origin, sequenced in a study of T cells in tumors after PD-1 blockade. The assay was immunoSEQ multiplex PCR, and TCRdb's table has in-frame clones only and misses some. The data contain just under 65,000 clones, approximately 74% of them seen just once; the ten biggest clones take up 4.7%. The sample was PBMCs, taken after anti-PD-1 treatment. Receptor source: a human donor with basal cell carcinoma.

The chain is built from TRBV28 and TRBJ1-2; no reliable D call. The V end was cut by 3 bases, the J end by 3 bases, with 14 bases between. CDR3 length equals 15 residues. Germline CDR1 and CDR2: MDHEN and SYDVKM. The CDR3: CASSLTEQTYYGYTF. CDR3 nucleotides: TGTGCCAGCAGTTTGACGGAACAGACTTACTATGGCTACACCTTC.

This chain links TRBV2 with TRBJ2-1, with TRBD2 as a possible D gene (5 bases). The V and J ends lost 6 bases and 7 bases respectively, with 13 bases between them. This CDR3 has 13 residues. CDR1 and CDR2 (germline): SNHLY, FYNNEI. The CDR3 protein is CASRKGEGNEQFF. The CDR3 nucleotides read TGTGCCAGCAGGAAAGGTGAGGGAAATGAGCAGTTCTTC.

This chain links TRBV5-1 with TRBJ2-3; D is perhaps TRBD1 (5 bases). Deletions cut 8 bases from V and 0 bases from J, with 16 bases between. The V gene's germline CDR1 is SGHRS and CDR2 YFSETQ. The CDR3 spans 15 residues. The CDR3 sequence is CASNVGAGSTDTQYF. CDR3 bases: TGCGCCAGTAATGTAGGGGCAGGAAGCACAGATACGCAGTATTTT.

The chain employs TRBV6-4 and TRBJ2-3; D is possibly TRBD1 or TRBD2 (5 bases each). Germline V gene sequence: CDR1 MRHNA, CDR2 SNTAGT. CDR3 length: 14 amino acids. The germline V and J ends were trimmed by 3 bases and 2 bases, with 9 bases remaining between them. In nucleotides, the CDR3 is TGTGCCAGCAGTGAGAACGGGGCCACAGATACGCAGTATTTT. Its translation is CASSENGATDTQYF.

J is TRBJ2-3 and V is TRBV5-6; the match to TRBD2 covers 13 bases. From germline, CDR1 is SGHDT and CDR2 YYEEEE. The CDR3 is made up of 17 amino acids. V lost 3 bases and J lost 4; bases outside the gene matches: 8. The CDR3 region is CASSWATSGGSADTQYF. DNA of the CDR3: TGTGCCAGCAGCTGGGCGACTAGCGGGGGGAGCGCAGATACGCAGTATTTT.

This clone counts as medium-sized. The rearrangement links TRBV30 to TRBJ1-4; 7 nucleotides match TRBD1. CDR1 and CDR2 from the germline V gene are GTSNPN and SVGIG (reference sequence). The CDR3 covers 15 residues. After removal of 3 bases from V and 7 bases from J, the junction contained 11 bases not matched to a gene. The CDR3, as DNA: TGTGCCTGGAGGCAGACAGGGATGAAAGGTGAAAAACTGTTTTTT. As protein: CAWRQTGMKGEKLFF.

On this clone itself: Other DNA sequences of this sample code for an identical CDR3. The CDR3 reads CASSARGQETQYF. CDR3 DNA sequence: TGTGCCAGCAGTGCAAGGGGTCAAGAGACCCAGTACTTC. This chain uses TRBV2 with TRBJ2-5; the D gene is possibly TRBD1 (5 bases). Trimming removed 4 bases at V and 2 bases at J, with 8 bases between. The CDR3 consists of 13 residues. CDR1 SNHLY and CDR2 FYNNEI come from the germline V gene.